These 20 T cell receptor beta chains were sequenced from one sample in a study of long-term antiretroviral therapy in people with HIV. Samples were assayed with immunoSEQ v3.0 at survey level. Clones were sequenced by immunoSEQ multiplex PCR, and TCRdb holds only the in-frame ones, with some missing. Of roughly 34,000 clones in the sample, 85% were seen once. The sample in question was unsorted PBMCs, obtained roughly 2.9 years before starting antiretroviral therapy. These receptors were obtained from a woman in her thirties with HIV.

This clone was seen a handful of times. CDR3 DNA sequence: TGTGCCAGCAGTGAAGGGGGGGAAGGGAGCACTGAAGCTTTCTTT. As protein: CASSEGGEGSTEAFF. The chain links TRBV6-1 to TRBJ1-1; the D gene is possibly TRBD1 (5 bases). This CDR3 spans 15 amino acids. Deletions cut 1 base from V and 4 bases from J, with 13 bases between. Germline V lookup: CDR1 MNHNS, CDR2 SASEGT.

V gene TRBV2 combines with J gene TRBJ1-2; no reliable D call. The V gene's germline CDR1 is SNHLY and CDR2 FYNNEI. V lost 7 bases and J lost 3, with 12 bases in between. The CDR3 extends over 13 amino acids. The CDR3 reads CASINPLHYGYTF. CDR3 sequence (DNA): TGTGCCAGCATCAACCCACTCCACTATGGCTACACCTTC.

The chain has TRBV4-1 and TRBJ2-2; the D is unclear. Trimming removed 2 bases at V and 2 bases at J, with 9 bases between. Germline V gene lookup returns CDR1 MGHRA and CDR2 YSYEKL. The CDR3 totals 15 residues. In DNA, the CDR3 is TGCGCCAGCAGCCAATCGAGCAGTAACACCGGGGAGCTGTTTTTT. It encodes CASSQSSSNTGELFF.

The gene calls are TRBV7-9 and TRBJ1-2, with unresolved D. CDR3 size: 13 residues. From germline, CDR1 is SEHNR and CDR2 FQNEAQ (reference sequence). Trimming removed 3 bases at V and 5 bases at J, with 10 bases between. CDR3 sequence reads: CASSLGQTYGYTF. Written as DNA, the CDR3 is TGTGCCAGCAGCTTGGGCCAGACGTATGGCTACACCTTC.

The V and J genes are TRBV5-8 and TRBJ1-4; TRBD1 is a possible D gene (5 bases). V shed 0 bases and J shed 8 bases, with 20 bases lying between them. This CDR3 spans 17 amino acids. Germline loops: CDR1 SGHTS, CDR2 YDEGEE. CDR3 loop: CASSLAVYGGIGEKLFF. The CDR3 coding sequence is TGTGCCAGCAGCTTGGCCGTTTATGGGGGAATTGGCGAAAAACTGTTTTTT.

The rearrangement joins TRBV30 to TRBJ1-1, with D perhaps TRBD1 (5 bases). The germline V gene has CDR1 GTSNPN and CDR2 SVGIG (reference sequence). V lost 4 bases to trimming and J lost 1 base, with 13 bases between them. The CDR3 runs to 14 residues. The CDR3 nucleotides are TGTGCCTGGATGCCGGGACCGGCGAACACTGAAGCTTTCTTT. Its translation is CAWMPGPANTEAFF.

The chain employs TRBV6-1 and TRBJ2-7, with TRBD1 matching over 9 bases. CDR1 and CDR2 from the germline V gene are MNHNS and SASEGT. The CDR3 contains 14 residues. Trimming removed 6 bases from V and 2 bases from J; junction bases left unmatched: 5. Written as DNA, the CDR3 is TGTGCCAGCAGAACCGGGACAGGGCCCTACGAGCAGTACTTC. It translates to CASRTGTGPYEQYF.

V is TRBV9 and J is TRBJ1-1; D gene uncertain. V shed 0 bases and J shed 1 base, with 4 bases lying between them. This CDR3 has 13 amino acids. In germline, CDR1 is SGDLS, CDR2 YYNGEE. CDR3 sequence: CASSVGANTEAFF. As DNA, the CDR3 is TGTGCCAGCAGCGTAGGGGCGAACACTGAAGCTTTCTTT.

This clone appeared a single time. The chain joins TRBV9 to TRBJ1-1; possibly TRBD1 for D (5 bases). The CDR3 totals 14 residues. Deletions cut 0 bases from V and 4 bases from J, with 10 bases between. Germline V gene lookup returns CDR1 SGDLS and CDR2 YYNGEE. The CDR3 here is CASSVGQTSTEAFF. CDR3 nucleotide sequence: TGTGCCAGCAGCGTAGGACAGACATCCACTGAAGCTTTCTTT.

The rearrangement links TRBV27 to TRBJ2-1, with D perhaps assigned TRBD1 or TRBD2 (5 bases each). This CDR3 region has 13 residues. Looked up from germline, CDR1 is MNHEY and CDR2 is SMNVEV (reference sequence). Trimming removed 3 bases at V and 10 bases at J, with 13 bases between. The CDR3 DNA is TGTGCCAGCAGTTTGGGACCTCTCAGGGAGCAGTTCTTC. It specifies CASSLGPLREQFF.

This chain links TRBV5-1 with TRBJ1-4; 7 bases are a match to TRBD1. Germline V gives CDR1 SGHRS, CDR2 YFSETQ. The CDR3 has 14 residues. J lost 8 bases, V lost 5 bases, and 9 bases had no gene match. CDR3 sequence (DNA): TGCGCCAGCAGACCGGGACAGCCTTCCGAAAAACTGTTTTTT. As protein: CASRPGQPSEKLFF.

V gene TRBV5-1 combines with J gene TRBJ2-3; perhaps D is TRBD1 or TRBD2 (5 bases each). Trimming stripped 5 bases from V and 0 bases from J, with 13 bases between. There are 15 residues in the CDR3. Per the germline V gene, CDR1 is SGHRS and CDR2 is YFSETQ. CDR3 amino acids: CASRRRGRSTDTQYF. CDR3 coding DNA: TGCGCCAGCAGGAGACGGGGCCGAAGCACAGATACGCAGTATTTT.

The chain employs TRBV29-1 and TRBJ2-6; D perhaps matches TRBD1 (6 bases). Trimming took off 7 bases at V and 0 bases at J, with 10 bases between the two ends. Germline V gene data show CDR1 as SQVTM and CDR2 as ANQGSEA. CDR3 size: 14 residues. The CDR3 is CSAQGPSGANVLTF. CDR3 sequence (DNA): TGCAGCGCTCAGGGGCCCTCTGGGGCCAACGTCCTGACTTTC.

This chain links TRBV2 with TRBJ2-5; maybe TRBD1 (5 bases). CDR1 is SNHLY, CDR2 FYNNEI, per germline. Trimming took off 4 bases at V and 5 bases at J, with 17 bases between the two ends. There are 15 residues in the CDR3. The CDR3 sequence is CASSVKGSGRETQYF. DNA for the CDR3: TGTGCCAGCAGTGTCAAGGGGTCGGGTCGGGAGACCCAGTACTTC.

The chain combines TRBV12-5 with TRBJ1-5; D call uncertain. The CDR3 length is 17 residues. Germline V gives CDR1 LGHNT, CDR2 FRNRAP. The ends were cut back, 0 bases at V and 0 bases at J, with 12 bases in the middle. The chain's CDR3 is CASGLVEPEVSNQPQHF. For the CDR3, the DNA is TGTGCTAGTGGTTTGGTAGAACCCGAGGTTAGCAATCAGCCCCAGCATTTT.

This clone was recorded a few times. CDR3 sequence reads: CTSSQDMDGDKTGNTIYF. DNA of the CDR3: TGCACCAGCAGCCAAGATATGGACGGGGATAAGACTGGAAACACCATATATTTT. The genes are TRBV1 and TRBJ1-3. TRBV1 is a pseudogene. The CDR3 is made up of 18 amino acids.

Here the CDR3 DNA reads TGTGCCTGGGGCCCAGGGACTGAAGCTTTCTTT. This encodes CAWGPGTEAFF. The rearrangement links TRBV30 to TRBJ1-1; possible D gene TRBD1, 5 bases. The V gene's germline CDR1 is GTSNPN and CDR2 SVGIG (reference sequence). V shed 5 bases and J shed 5 bases, with 9 bases lying between them. The CDR3 is 11 residues long.

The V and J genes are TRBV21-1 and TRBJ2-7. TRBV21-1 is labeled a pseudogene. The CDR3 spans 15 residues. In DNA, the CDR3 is TGTGCCAGCAGCAGTCCCACGAAAAAATTGGGCGAGCAGTACTTC. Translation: CASSSPTKKLGEQYF.

The CDR3 here is CASSLRAAGLYYGYTF. The CDR3 DNA follows: TGTGCCAGCAGCTTAAGGGCAGCAGGCCTCTACTATGGCTACACCTTC. The rearrangement links TRBV13 to TRBJ1-2; no definite D call. CDR3 length equals 16 residues. V lost 2 bases, J lost 3 bases, and 16 bases lay in between. Per germline, CDR1 PRHDT and CDR2 FYEKMQ (reference sequence).

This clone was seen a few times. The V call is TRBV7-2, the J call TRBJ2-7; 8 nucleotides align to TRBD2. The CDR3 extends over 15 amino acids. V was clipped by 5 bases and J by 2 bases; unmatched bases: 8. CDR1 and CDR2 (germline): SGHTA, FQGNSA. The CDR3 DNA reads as TGTGCCAGCAGCGTAGTGGCGGGGGGTCCCTACGAGCAGTACGTC. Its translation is CASSVVAGGPYEQYV.